These 4 T cell receptor beta chains originate from one sample sequenced in a study of cytomegalovirus exposure and HLA in healthy donors. The study ran its PCR with 60 Vbeta and 13 Jbeta primers. Produced via immunoSEQ multiplex PCR; TCRdb's table is partial and in-frame only. Of about 180,000 clones listed, about 81% are singletons. The sample consisted of PBMCs. The origin of the receptors is a man aged 35 to 55 in good health and CMV-seronegative.

The chain has TRBV7-2 and TRBJ1-4; a weak D match, TRBD1 (5 bases). This CDR3 comprises 15 residues. Germline V lookup: CDR1 SGHTA, CDR2 FQGNSA. V shed 4 bases and J shed 6 bases, with 15 bases lying between them. CDR3 sequence: CASSWDGTPDEKLFF. In DNA form, the CDR3 reads TGTGCCAGCAGCTGGGACGGGACTCCAGATGAAAAACTGTTTTTT.

The chain links TRBV6-4 to TRBJ2-7, with D possibly being TRBD2 (5 bases). The CDR3 loop spans 12 amino acids. V lost 7 bases and J 5 bases, leaving 12 bases between the germline ends. Per germline, CDR1 MRHNA and CDR2 SNTAGT. The CDR3 region has the DNA TGTGCCAGCATACCTCTCGGGGACGAGCAGTACTTC. Residues: CASIPLGDEQYF.

This chain links TRBV23-1 with TRBJ2-5; maybe TRBD2 (7 bases). TRBV23-1 is an ORF, with its function uncertain. Trimming cost V 4 bases and J 4 bases, with 16 bases left between them. This CDR3 comprises 15 residues. The CDR3 protein is CASSPNRGGGETQYF. CDR3 nucleotides: TGCGCCAGCAGTCCTAATCGAGGGGGGGGAGAGACCCAGTACTTC.

The chain is built from TRBV6-4 and TRBJ2-1; 9 bases fit TRBD2. This CDR3 region has 17 residues. Germline CDR1 is MRHNA and CDR2 is SNTAGT. V lost 0 bases to trimming and J lost 8 bases; unmatched junction nucleotides: 11. The CDR3 protein is CASSDSSRGGGIDEQFF. In DNA, the CDR3 is TGTGCCAGCAGTGACTCGTCGCGGGGGGGCGGTATAGATGAGCAGTTCTTC.